This TCR beta chain was found in a study of a mutant IDH1 vaccine in newly diagnosed glioma. Some clones are missing from TCRdb's copy, which holds only in-frame ones; the method was immunoSEQ multiplex PCR. The data hold about 56,000 clones, with around 83% observed a single time. Documented time point: week 47, end of study. All doses held 300 ug of mutant IDH1 20-mer peptide, with topical imiquimod. During weeks 1, 3, 5, 7, 11, 15, 19 and 23, patients received eight vaccinations. On this clone itself: What it binds is unknown.

J gave up 4 bases and V 6 bases, and 7 bases lay outside the gene matches. The V gene's germline CDR1 is ENHRY and CDR2 SYGVKD. This CDR3 comprises 14 residues. The sample here was PBMCs, taken from a glioma patient whose treatment included an IDH1 peptide vaccine. The rearrangement joins TRBV10-3 to TRBJ1-2, with TRBD1 matching over 8 bases. This TCR was recovered from a woman between 50 and 59 years old with glioma. CDR3 loop: CAISGTGIAYGYTF. The CDR3 DNA reads as TGTGCCATCAGCGGGACAGGCATTGCCTATGGCTACACCTTC.